The TCR beta chain described here comes from a study of blood T cell repertoires in COVID-19. Looking at the study overall: PBMCs, B-cell-depleted T cells, or T cells were the source of the cDNA or gDNA that made up the material.

The protocol was immunoSEQ multiplex PCR, while the TCRdb copy is restricted to in-frame clones and leaves out a portion. The table shows around 400,000 clones, with around 87% occurring only once. The clonotype was recovered from a woman between 55 and 75 years old with COVID-19, enrolled during active disease. The sample comprised peripheral blood.

CDR3 nucleotides: TGTGCCAGCAGTCACACAAAGCGGGGGGCTTCCTACAATGAGCAGTTCTTC. Translating gives CASSHTKRGASYNEQFF. The chain has TRBV6-6 and TRBJ2-1; 9 bases fit TRBD2. CDR1 and CDR2 from the germline V gene are MNHNY and SVGAGI (reference sequence). V gave up 5 bases and J gave up 1 base; unmatched junction bases: 9. This CDR3 is built from 17 residues.